This is a list of T cell receptor beta chains from one sample in a study of T cells in Graves' hyperthyroidism and ophthalmopathy. MiXCR, run by TCRdb on the multiplex PCR reads, gives a single entry per CDR3 protein. The sample consists of 450,000 to 700,000 distinct CDR3 sequences, about 43% of them appearing once. Sample: peripheral blood or thyroid tissue (not recorded which). These TCRs come from a woman aged 18-35 years with Graves' hyperthyroidism. CDR3s include the opening cysteine and the closing phenylalanine or tryptophan. A D gene is named only where the DNA matches it firmly. Expanded clones are given a class, and other clones once, few, many or no size at all.

abundance,d_gene,j_gene,v_gene,CDR3aa,CDR3nt
many,NA,TRBJ1-4,TRBV7-8,CASSSERANEKLFF,TGTGCCAGCAGCTCGGAAAGGGCTAATGAAAAACTGTTTTTT
NA,TRBD1,TRBJ1-6,TRBV20-1,CSARYIQTGQNQPLHF,TGCAGTGCTAGATATATCCAGACAGGGCAGAATCAGCCCCTCCACTTT
NA,NA,TRBJ2-5,TRBV2,CASQDAAGWETQYF,TGTGCCAGCCAAGATGCGGCAGGGTGGGAGACCCAGTACTTC
NA,TRBD1,TRBJ1-2,TRBV19,CASSIDRGLGYGYTF,TGTGCCAGTAGTATAGACAGGGGGCTGGGCTATGGCTACACCTTC
many,NA,TRBJ2-7,TRBV12-3/TRBV12-4,CASSLGVISYEQYF,TGTGCCAGCAGTTTAGGGGTCATCTCCTACGAGCAGTACTTC
many,NA,TRBJ2-6,TRBV19,CASSNRVHPREANVLTF,TGTGCCAGTAGTAACAGGGTCCACCCCAGGGAGGCCAACGTCCTGACTTTC
few,NA,TRBJ1-1,TRBV19,CASSISGGATEAFF,TGTGCCAGTAGTATTTCTGGGGGGGCCACTGAAGCTTTCTTT
NA,TRBD2,TRBJ2-1,TRBV4-2,CASSQERERYNEQFF,TGTGCCAGCAGCCAAGAGCGGGAGAGGTACAATGAGCAGTTCTTC
NA,NA,TRBJ1-5,TRBV20-1,CSALGLPEHF,TGCAGTGCGCTGGGACTGCCTGAGCATTTT
many,NA,TRBJ2-7,TRBV4-1,CASSQGMAYEQYF,TGCGCCAGCAGCCAAGGAATGGCCTACGAGCAGTACTTC
NA,NA,TRBJ1-6,TRBV6-2/TRBV6-3,CATTLGSSYNSPLHF,TGTGCCACCACGCTCGGGAGCTCCTATAATTCACCCCTCCACTTT
NA,NA,TRBJ1-2,TRBV5-1,CASSLEGQFNYGYTF,TGCGCCAGCAGCTTGGAGGGGCAGTTCAACTATGGCTACACCTTC
many,NA,TRBJ2-7,TRBV20-1,CSLRESPDEQQYF,TGCAGCCTCCGGGAATCACCCGATGAACAGCAGTACTTC
few,NA,TRBJ2-1,TRBV15,CATLRTGAGNEQFF,TGTGCCACACTCAGGACCGGTGCGGGGAATGAGCAGTTCTTC
NA,NA,TRBJ2-7,TRBV7-9,CASSWSGSGYEQYF,TGTGCCAGCAGTTGGAGCGGGTCAGGCTACGAGCAGTACTTC
NA,NA,TRBJ1-5,TRBV29-1,CSSPTGRNQPQHF,TGCAGCAGTCCGACAGGCCGAAATCAGCCCCAGCATTTT
NA,TRBD2,TRBJ2-3,TRBV9,CASSPRVAGGADTQYF,TGTGCCAGCAGCCCAAGGGTAGCGGGAGGTGCAGATACGCAGTATTTT
NA,TRBD1,TRBJ1-5,TRBV6-1,CASSRGTGFQPQHF,TGTGCCAGCAGTAGGGGGACAGGGTTCCAGCCCCAGCATTTT
NA,NA,TRBJ1-4,TRBV29-1,CSVGHRKEKLFF,TGCAGCGTGGGACACCGTAAAGAAAAACTGTTTTTT
NA,NA,TRBJ1-1,TRBV7-9,CASSLIGRVDNEAFF,TGTGCCAGCAGCTTAATCGGGAGAGTCGACAATGAAGCTTTCTTT
NA,TRBD2,TRBJ2-3,TRBV20-1,CSARPGSGRLADTQYF,TGCAGTGCTAGACCGGGGAGCGGGAGACTTGCAGATACGCAGTATTTT
many,TRBD2,TRBJ2-7,TRBV12-3/TRBV12-4,CASSLLAGGYEQYF,TGTGCCAGCAGCTTACTAGCGGGAGGTTACGAGCAGTACTTC
many,NA,TRBJ2-7,TRBV29-1,CSVLGLSYEQYF,TGCAGCGTTTTAGGCCTCTCCTACGAGCAGTACTTC
NA,TRBD1,TRBJ1-2,TRBV29-1,CSVRDSHYGYTF,TGCAGCGTGCGGGACAGCCACTATGGCTACACCTTC
many,TRBD1,TRBJ1-1,TRBV7-6,CASSLSPGQVKEAFF,TGTGCCAGCAGCTTATCCCCGGGACAGGTCAAAGAAGCTTTCTTT
NA,TRBD1,TRBJ2-7,TRBV4-1,CASSQGRDSTYEQYF,TGCGCCAGCAGCCAAGGAAGGGACAGCACCTACGAGCAGTACTTC
many,TRBD2,TRBJ2-7,TRBV29-1,CSVGAGTSGFYEQYF,TGCAGCGTTGGGGCAGGGACTAGCGGTTTCTACGAGCAGTACTTC
NA,TRBD2,TRBJ2-3,TRBV20-1,CSEKRLAGDIDTQYF,TGCAGTGAAAAGAGGCTAGCGGGAGATATAGATACGCAGTATTTT
many,NA,TRBJ1-2,TRBV19,CASSKSGIWHYGYTF,TGTGCCAGTAGTAAATCAGGGATCTGGCACTATGGCTACACCTTC
NA,TRBD2,TRBJ2-1,TRBV11-3,CASSFGGDYSYNEQFF,TGTGCCAGCAGCTTTGGGGGGGACTACTCCTACAATGAGCAGTTCTTC
NA,NA,TRBJ2-3,TRBV20-1,CSARAPGTTVRTDTQYF,TGCAGTGCTAGAGCGCCGGGGACGACCGTCCGGACAGATACGCAGTATTTT
many,NA,TRBJ2-7,TRBV20-1,CSATVRNYEQYF,TGCAGTGCTACTGTCAGAAACTACGAGCAGTACTTC
few,NA,TRBJ1-1,TRBV19,CASSPEGTARFF,TGTGCCAGTAGTCCCGAGGGGACGGCGCGGTTCTTT
many,NA,TRBJ2-2,TRBV5-1,CASSFLVLGELFF,TGCGCCAGCAGCTTTTTGGTGTTGGGGGAGCTGTTTTTT
few,NA,TRBJ2-1,TRBV24-1,CASGPSGSYNEQFF,TGTGCCAGCGGGCCCTCGGGGTCCTACAATGAGCAGTTCTTC
NA,NA,TRBJ2-2,TRBV20-1,CSASEYAGPGELFF,TGCAGTGCTAGCGAGTACGCGGGGCCGGGGGAGCTGTTTTTT
few,TRBD2,TRBJ2-3,TRBV2,CASSEARGWELSTDTQYF,TGTGCCAGCAGTGAAGCGCGGGGGTGGGAGCTGAGCACAGATACGCAGTATTTT
NA,TRBD1,TRBJ2-6,TRBV30,CAWMDRLVGANVLTF,TGTGCCTGGATGGACAGGCTGGTCGGGGCCAACGTCCTGACTTTC
many,NA,TRBJ2-5,TRBV6-1,CASSEGVGGTQYF,TGTGCCAGCTCGGAGGGCGTTGGAGGGACCCAGTACTTC
many,TRBD2,TRBJ2-7,TRBV7-2,CASSLYGALAGGYEQYF,TGTGCCAGCAGCTTATACGGGGCACTAGCGGGGGGCTACGAGCAGTACTTC
NA,TRBD2,TRBJ2-3,TRBV5-5,CASSPETSTRADTQYF,TGCGCCAGCAGCCCGGAGACTAGCACCAGAGCAGATACGCAGTATTTT
NA,NA,TRBJ2-2,TRBV9,CASSVEARIGELFF,TGTGCCAGCAGCGTAGAGGCCAGGATTGGGGAGCTGTTTTTT
many,NA,TRBJ2-5,TRBV6-1,CASSDWGVQRTQYF,TGTGCCAGCAGTGACTGGGGGGTTCAAAGGACCCAGTACTTC
NA,NA,TRBJ1-5,TRBV19,CASSIRAGQPQHF,TGTGCCAGTAGTATCAGGGCTGGGCAGCCCCAGCATTTT
NA,NA,TRBJ2-6,TRBV29-1,CSVRRGANVLTF,TGCAGCGTTAGGCGTGGGGCCAACGTCCTGACTTTC
few,NA,TRBJ1-1,TRBV20-1,CSLDQARVNTEAFF,TGCAGCTTAGATCAGGCCAGGGTGAACACTGAAGCTTTCTTT
many,NA,TRBJ1-2,TRBV4-1,CASSQNPFATENYGYTF,TGCGCCAGCAGCCAAAACCCTTTCGCGACAGAGAACTATGGCTACACCTTC
few,TRBD1,TRBJ2-7,TRBV12-5,CASRQGALTLDEQYF,TGTGCTAGTCGACAGGGGGCCTTAACCCTGGACGAGCAGTACTTC